These 7 T cell receptor beta chains came from one sample sequenced in a study of blood T cell repertoires in COVID-19. Method: immunoSEQ multiplex PCR; TCRdb's copy keeps in-frame clones and lacks some. The table has roughly 180,000 clones, approximately 83% seen once. The sample was PBMCs or T cells enriched from blood (not recorded which). These receptors were collected from a woman between 55 and 75 years old who had recovered from COVID-19.

The chain couples TRBV28 to TRBJ1-1; 9 positions agree with TRBD1. V shed 2 bases, J shed 5 bases, and the junction held 3 bases outside the gene matches. The CDR3 extends over 14 amino acids. The germline V gene has CDR1 MDHEN and CDR2 SYDVKM. As DNA, the CDR3 is TGTGCCAGCAGTTTAGGGACAGGGAAGACTGAAGCTTTCTTT. Its translation is CASSLGTGKTEAFF.

The chain is built from TRBV19 and TRBJ1-5; 10 bases fit TRBD1. This CDR3 comprises 16 residues. In germline, CDR1 is LNHDA, CDR2 SQIVND (reference sequence). The ends lost 5 bases at V and 11 bases at J; junction bases unmatched: 15. The CDR3 reads CASSPSGQGKRGTQHF. In DNA, the CDR3 is TGTGCCAGTAGTCCCTCGGGACAGGGGAAAAGGGGTACCCAGCATTTT.

The chain recombines TRBV11-3 with TRBJ2-1, with 10 bases that match TRBD2. The CDR3 consists of 19 residues. Trimming took 5 bases from V and 1 from J; bases not matched to a gene: 14. Germline CDR1 reads SGHNT; CDR2 reads YENEEA. DNA for the CDR3: TGTGCCAGCAGCCCTAGCGGGGCCTATAGCGGGGGGTCCTACAATGAGCAGTTCTTC. It yields the protein CASSPSGAYSGGSYNEQFF.

V and J are TRBV2 and TRBJ2-7; 8 bases fit TRBD1. Germline assignment: CDR1 SNHLY and CDR2 FYNNEI. Unmatched junction bases numbered 2, after V lost 2 bases and J lost 2 bases. CDR3 size: 14 residues. CDR3 sequence (DNA): TGTGCCAGCAGTGAACAGGGGGCTCCCTACGAGCAGTACTTC. Encoded protein: CASSEQGAPYEQYF.

CDR3 in DNA: TGTGCCATCAGTGATAAGGGAAGCGGCTATGGCTACACCTTC. Amino acid sequence: CAISDKGSGYGYTF. This chain joins TRBV10-3 and TRBJ1-2; D not certain. With 3 bases removed from V and 4 bases from J, the gap between germline ends came to 12 bases. The CDR3 is made up of 14 amino acids. The V gene's germline CDR1 is ENHRY and CDR2 SYGVKD.

This chain connects TRBV30 to TRBJ2-3; D might be TRBD1 (6 bases). The CDR3 consists of 14 residues. Germline CDR1 is GTSNPN and CDR2 is SVGIG (reference sequence). V lost 3 bases and J 5 bases, leaving 15 bases between the germline ends. DNA of the CDR3: TGTGCCTGGAGCCTAAGGGGGAGTGGAGATACGCAGTATTTT. This codes for CAWSLRGSGDTQYF.

With respect to this clone: This CDR3 is also generated by other DNA sequences in the sample. This sequence joins TRBV18 and TRBJ1-1; no clear D. Germline CDR1 and CDR2: KGHSH and LQKENI. Trimming took off 1 base at V and 2 bases at J, with 8 bases between the two ends. This CDR3 region has 14 residues. The CDR3 DNA reads as TGTGCCAGCTCACCACGACAAGATAACACTGAAGCTTTCTTT. The encoded protein is CASSPRQDNTEAFF.